This TCR beta chain was observed in a study of blood T cell repertoires in COVID-19. Study summary: Samples taken during acute and convalescent COVID-19 were collected in the United States, Italy and Spain. Sample material is recorded as cDNA or gDNA derived from T cells, B-cell-depleted T cells, or PBMCs.

Methods used by the authors: Reference gene primer amplification gave nucleated cell count estimates. The protocol was immunoSEQ multiplex PCR, while the TCRdb copy is restricted to in-frame clones and leaves out a portion. That table supplies the V and J calls and clone size; D and trimming were determined from the DNA. The profile shows some 670,000 clones, about 87% of them singletons. Trimming took off 5 bases at V and 5 bases at J, with 12 bases between the two ends. This CDR3 spans 13 amino acids. Germline V gene sequence: CDR1 ENHRY, CDR2 SYGVKD. The TCR originated in a young woman with acute or convalescent COVID-19. This sequence joins TRBV10-3 and TRBJ1-2, with a tentative D call TRBD1 (5 bases). The sample comprised peripheral blood. In nucleotides, the CDR3 is TGTGCCATCAGTCCCGACAGATCATATGGCTACACCTTC. It translates to CAISPDRSYGYTF.